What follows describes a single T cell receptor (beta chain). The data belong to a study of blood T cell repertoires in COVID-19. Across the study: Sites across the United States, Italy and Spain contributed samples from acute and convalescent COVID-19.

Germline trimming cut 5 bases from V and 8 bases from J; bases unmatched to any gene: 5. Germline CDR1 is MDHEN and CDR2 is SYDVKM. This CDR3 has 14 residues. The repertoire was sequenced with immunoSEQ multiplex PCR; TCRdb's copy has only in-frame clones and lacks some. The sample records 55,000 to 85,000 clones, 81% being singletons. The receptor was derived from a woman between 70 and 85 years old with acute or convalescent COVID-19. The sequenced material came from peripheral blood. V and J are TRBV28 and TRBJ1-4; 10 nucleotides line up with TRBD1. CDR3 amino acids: CASSPGQGREKLFF. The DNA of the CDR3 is TGTGCCAGCAGTCCGGGACAGGGGAGAGAAAAACTGTTTTTT.